What follows is one T cell receptor beta chain and its context. Its target is unknown. TCRdb's table, derived via immunoSEQ multiplex PCR, lists solely in-frame clones and lacks some. The sample consists of roughly 250,000 clones, about 87% of them appearing once. Germline CDR1 SGHDT, CDR2 YYEEEE. The CDR3 consists of 14 residues. Trimming removed 0 bases at V and 5 bases at J, with 11 bases between. This record belongs to a study of cytomegalovirus exposure and HLA in healthy donors. Points from the study as a whole: A classifier reportedly called cytomegalovirus status with high sensitivity and specificity.

Sequencing was done on a sample of PBMCs. The chain is built from TRBV5-6 and TRBJ2-5, with D possibly TRBD1 on 6 matching bases. The TCR sequence derives from a man aged 18 to 35 in good health and CMV-seronegative. In nucleotides, the CDR3 is TGTGCCAGCAGCTTGGGGGGGCTTATGGAGACCCAGTACTTC. Amino acids: CASSLGGLMETQYF.